What follows is one T cell receptor (beta chain) and its context. The data derive from a study of T cell changes during pregnancy in multiple sclerosis. V was shortened by 0 bases and J by 6 bases, with 12 bases between the two germline ends. This CDR3 region has 15 residues. CDR1 is KGHSH, CDR2 LQKENI, per germline. The assay was immunoSEQ multiplex PCR, and TCRdb's table has in-frame clones only and misses some. The table lists 45,000 to 55,000 clones, roughly 90% of them singletons. The chain couples TRBV18 to TRBJ1-3, with D perhaps matching TRBD1 (5 bases). This specimen was peripheral blood, taken in the first trimester of pregnancy. The receptor's source is a female donor in good health, enrolled as a control in a pregnancy study. CDR3 residues: CASSPPGAPLNTIYF. The CDR3 DNA reads as TGTGCCAGCTCACCACCAGGGGCACCTTTAAACACCATATATTTT.